These T cell receptor beta chains were read from a single sample in a study of cytomegalovirus exposure and HLA in healthy donors. Libraries were prepared by immunoSEQ multiplex PCR; TCRdb keeps only in-frame clonotypes and omits some of them. Altogether about 250,000 clones are present, roughly nine tenths being singletons, with the ten largest covering more than 10%. Sequenced: PBMCs. All receptors come from a man between 18 and 29 years old in good health and CMV-seropositive. CDR3s include the opening cysteine and the closing phenylalanine or tryptophan. Each record gives: J gene, D gene, clone size, V gene, CDR3 protein, CDR3 DNA. The D gene is left open where the match is weak. Size tells how often a clone was seen (once, few, many) or the class of an expanded clone, and some rows leave it out.

TRBJ2-3	NA	NA	TRBV5-1	CASSLGSASTDTQYF	TGCGCCAGCAGCTTGGGGTCAGCGAGCACAGATACGCAGTATTTT
TRBJ2-5	TRBD1	NA	TRBV7-7	CASSSGQGVETQYF	TGTGCCAGCAGCTCAGGACAGGGGGTGGAGACCCAGTACTTC
TRBJ2-7	NA	NA	TRBV5-1	CASSLLLGYEQYF	TGCGCCAGCAGCTTGCTACTAGGGTACGAGCAGTACTTC
TRBJ2-2	TRBD1	NA	TRBV6-6	CASSPTGVPGELFF	TGTGCCAGCAGCCCCACAGGGGTCCCCGGGGAGCTGTTTTTT
TRBJ2-6	NA	NA	TRBV18	CASSPQGRTGANVLTF	TGTGCCAGCTCACCACAAGGGCGCACTGGGGCCAACGTCCTGACTTTC
TRBJ2-7	NA	once	TRBV6-1	CASTHPGRGSYEQYF	TGTGCCAGCACCCACCCAGGACGGGGGTCCTACGAGCAGTACTTC
TRBJ2-5	NA	NA	TRBV29-1	CSVELRGGETQYF	TGCAGCGTTGAATTGAGGGGCGGCGAGACCCAGTACTTC
TRBJ2-7	NA	NA	TRBV5-1	CASSLAAGSSYEQYF	TGCGCCAGCAGCTTGGCCGCTGGGAGCTCCTACGAGCAGTACTTC
TRBJ2-7	NA	NA	TRBV28	CASSLGATYEQYF	TGTGCCAGCAGTTTGGGGGCTACCTACGAGCAGTACTTC
TRBJ2-2	NA	NA	TRBV25-1	CASSESGGRGELFF	TGTGCCAGCAGTGAATCCGGCGGGCGCGGGGAGCTGTTTTTT
TRBJ2-1	TRBD2	NA	TRBV19	CASNWGLANEQFF	TGTGCCAGTAATTGGGGACTAGCTAATGAGCAGTTCTTC